One T cell receptor (beta chain) is described in this entry. Its antigen is still unknown. The protocol was immunoSEQ multiplex PCR, while the TCRdb copy is restricted to in-frame clones and leaves out a portion. The sample lists roughly 80,000 clones; approximately 90% were seen once. The data were taken from a study of T cell responses to AZD1222 COVID-19 vaccine. General study points: A reported finding is that nearly half of spike-specific TCRs target unmutated variant regions. Spike-specific TCR breadth and depth both grew after two AZD1222 doses. Seropositive at baseline were only six AZD1222 recipients.

The CDR3 is made up of 16 amino acids. With V trimmed by 3 bases and J by 0 bases, 5 bases remained unmatched. Germline V gene lookup returns CDR1 ENHRY and CDR2 SYGVKD. The chain links TRBV10-3 to TRBJ2-7, with 10 bases that match TRBD2. Source: peripheral blood, taken 28 days after the second AZD1222 dose. This TCR came from an adult who received the AZD1222 COVID-19 vaccine. As DNA, the CDR3 is TGTGCCATCAGTGAAGCCGGGACTAGCGACTCCTACGAGCAGTACTTC. It specifies CAISEAGTSDSYEQYF.